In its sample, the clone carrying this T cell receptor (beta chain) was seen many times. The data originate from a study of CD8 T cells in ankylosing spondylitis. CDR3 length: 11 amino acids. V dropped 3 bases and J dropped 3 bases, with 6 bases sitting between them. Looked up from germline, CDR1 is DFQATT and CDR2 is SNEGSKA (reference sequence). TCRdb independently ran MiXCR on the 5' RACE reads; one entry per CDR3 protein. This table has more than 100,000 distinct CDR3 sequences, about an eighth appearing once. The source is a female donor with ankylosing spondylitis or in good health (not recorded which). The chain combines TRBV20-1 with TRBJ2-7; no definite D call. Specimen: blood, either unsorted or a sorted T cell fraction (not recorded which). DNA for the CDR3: TGCAGTGCTAGGCCGGTCTACGAGCAGTACTTC. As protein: CSARPVYEQYF.